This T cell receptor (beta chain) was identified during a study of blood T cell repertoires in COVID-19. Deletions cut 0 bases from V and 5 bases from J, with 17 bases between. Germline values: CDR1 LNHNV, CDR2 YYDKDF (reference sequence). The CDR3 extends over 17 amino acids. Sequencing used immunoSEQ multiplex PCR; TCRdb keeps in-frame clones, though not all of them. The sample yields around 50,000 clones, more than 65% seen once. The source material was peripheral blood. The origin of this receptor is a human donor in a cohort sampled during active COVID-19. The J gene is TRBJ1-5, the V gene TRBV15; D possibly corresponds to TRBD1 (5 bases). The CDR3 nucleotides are TGTGCCACCAGCAGAGATCGTACGGGGACGGGGGATCAGCCCCAGCATTTT. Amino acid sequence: CATSRDRTGTGDQPQHF.